The clone carrying this T cell receptor beta chain was observed many times. Its antigen is unidentified. The germline gives CDR1 MNHEY, CDR2 SVGEGT. The CDR3 is 18 amino acids. The trim removed 0 bases at V and 9 bases at J, leaving 14 bases unmatched. The sample belongs to a study of read filtering for tumor transcriptome and immune sequencing. Study observations and caveats: IR-seq and RNA-seq agreed better without single-read clonotypes. Compared with RNA-seq, IR-seq gave much higher clonotype depth and reliability.

Molecular barcoded adaptors covering alpha/delta and beta/gamma chains were used on approximately 440 ng RNA. TCRdb fed the reads into MiXCR, producing one record per CDR3 protein. The sample consists of over 80,000 distinct CDR3 sequences, 10% to 15% of them appearing once. The source of this sequence is a donor at least 40 years old with multiple myeloma. The V call is TRBV6-2 or TRBV6-3, the J call TRBJ2-1; 10 bases line up with TRBD2. The specimen sequenced was a population of CD138-negative cells sorted from bone marrow. The CDR3 nucleotides read TGTGCCAGCAGTTACTCGAATTGGCTAGCGGGAGATTTAAGTGAGCAGTTCTTC. This codes for CASSYSNWLAGDLSEQFF.